This T cell receptor (beta chain) was recorded in a study of blood T cell repertoires in COVID-19. Overall study context: Sources were T cells, B-cell-depleted T cells, or PBMCs; the material itself was cDNA or gDNA.

While infection was still active, Seattle patients were enrolled and then followed longitudinally. The CDR3 is 16 residues long. V dropped 4 bases and J dropped 1; count of bases not matched to a gene: 8. Germline values: CDR1 MGHRA, CDR2 YSYEKL. In the original workflow: Scientists estimated how many nucleated cells there were by amplifying reference gene primers. Here immunoSEQ multiplex PCR was the method, and the copy in TCRdb shows in-frame clones only, minus some. D and trimming come from the DNA, and the V and J calls and clone size come from that table. This table holds 200,000 to 300,000 clones, 85% to 95% found once.

The specimen was peripheral blood. The chain recombines TRBV4-1 with TRBJ1-1; 8 bases line up with TRBD1. This TCR was recovered from a man aged 25-45 years with COVID-19, enrolled during active disease. Written as DNA, the CDR3 is TGCGCCAGCAGCCCCGGGACAGGTCCGTCGAACACTGAAGCTTTCTTT. This translates into CASSPGTGPSNTEAFF.